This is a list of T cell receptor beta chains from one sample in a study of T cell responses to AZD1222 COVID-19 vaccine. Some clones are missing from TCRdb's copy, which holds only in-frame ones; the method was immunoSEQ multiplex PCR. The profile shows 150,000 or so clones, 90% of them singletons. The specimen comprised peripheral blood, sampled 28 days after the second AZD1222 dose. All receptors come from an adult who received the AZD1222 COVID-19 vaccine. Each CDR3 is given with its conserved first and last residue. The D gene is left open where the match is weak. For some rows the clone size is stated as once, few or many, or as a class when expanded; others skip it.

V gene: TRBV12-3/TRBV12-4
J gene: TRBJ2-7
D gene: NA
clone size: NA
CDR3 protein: CASRTGAYEQYF
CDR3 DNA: TGTGCCAGCAGGACAGGCGCCTACGAGCAGTACTTC

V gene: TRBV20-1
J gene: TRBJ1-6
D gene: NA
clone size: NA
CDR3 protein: CSASPPGDYNSPLHF
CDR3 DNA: TGCAGTGCTAGTCCCCCAGGGGACTATAATTCACCCCTCCACTTT

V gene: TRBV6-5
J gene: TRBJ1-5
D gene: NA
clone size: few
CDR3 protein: CASSPGQVIQPQHF
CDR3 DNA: TGTGCCAGCAGCCCCGGACAAGTCATTCAGCCCCAGCATTTT

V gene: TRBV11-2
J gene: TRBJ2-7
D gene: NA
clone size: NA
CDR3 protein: CASSLDYYEQYF
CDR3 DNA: TGTGCCAGCAGCTTAGACTACTACGAGCAGTACTTC

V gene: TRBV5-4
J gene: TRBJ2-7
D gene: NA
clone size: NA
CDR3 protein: CASSDNLGRQTGEQYF
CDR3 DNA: TGTGCCAGCAGCGATAATCTAGGGCGTCAGACGGGGGAGCAGTACTTC

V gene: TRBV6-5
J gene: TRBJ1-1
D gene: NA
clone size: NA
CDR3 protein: CASSYSGSEAFF
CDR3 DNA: TGTGCCAGCAGTTACTCGGGGTCTGAAGCTTTCTTT

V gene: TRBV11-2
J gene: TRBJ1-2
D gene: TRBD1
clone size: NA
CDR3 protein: CASRPDRGIYGYTF
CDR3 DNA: TGTGCCAGCAGACCCGACAGGGGAATCTATGGCTACACCTTC

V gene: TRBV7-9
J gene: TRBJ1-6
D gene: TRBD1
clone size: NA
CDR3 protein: CASSLAGTVDSPLHF
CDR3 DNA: TGTGCCAGCAGCTTAGCCGGGACAGTAGATTCACCCCTCCACTTT

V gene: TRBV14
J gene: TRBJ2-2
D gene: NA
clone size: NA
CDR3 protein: CASSQVGNLGQRRGELFF
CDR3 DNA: TGTGCCAGCAGCCAAGTAGGTAATCTTGGACAGCGCAGAGGGGAGCTGTTTTTT

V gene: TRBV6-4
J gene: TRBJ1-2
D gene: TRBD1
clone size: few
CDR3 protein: CASSPQQGARGYTF
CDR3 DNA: TGTGCCAGCAGTCCGCAACAGGGGGCGCGGGGCTACACCTTC

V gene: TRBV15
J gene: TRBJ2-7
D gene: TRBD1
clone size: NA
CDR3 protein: CATSRESGRQGISMGQYF
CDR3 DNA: TGTGCCACCAGCAGAGAGAGCGGCCGACAGGGGATATCAATGGGTCAGTACTTC

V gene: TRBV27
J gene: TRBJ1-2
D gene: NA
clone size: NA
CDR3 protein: CASSLIGGLGYGYTF
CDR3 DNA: TGTGCCAGCAGTTTAATCGGGGGGCTCGGCTATGGCTACACCTTC

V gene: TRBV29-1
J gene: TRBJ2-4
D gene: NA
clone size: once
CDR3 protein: CSVEHLTAKNIQYF
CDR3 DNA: TGCAGCGTTGAGCACCTAACAGCCAAAAACATTCAGTACTTC

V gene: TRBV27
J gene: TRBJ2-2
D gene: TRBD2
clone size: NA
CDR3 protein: CASSLSGTSGRRGTGELFF
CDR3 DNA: TGTGCCAGCAGTTTATCCGGGACTAGCGGGAGGAGGGGAACCGGGGAGCTGTTTTTT

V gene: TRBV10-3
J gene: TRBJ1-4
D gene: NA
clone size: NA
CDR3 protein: CAISDSTTNEKLFF
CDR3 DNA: TGTGCCATCAGCGACAGTACAACTAATGAAAAACTGTTTTTT

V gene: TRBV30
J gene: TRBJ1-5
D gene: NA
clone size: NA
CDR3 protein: CAWSGLTENQPQHF
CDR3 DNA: TGTGCCTGGAGTGGATTGACAGAAAATCAGCCCCAGCATTTT

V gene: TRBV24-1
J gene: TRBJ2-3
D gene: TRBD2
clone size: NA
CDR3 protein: CATSDSGRADTDTQYF
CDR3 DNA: TGTGCCACCAGTGATAGCGGGAGGGCCGACACAGATACGCAGTATTTT

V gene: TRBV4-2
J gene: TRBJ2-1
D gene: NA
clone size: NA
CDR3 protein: CASSQDATHFFEDNEQFF
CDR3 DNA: TGTGCCAGCAGCCAAGATGCGACTCACTTTTTTGAGGACAATGAGCAGTTCTTC

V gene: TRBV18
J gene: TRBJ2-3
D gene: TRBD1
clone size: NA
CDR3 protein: CASSPLTGAGTDTQYF
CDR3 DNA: TGTGCCAGCTCACCACTGACAGGGGCGGGCACAGATACGCAGTATTTT

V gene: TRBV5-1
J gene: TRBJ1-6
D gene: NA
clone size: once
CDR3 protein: CASSLEGTGSSPLHF
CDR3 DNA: TGCGCCAGCAGCTTGGAGGGCACAGGATCGTCACCCCTCCACTTT

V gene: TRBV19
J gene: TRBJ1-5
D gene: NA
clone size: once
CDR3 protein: CASTLLGGGFRINQPQHF
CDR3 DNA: TGTGCCAGTACCTTACTAGGAGGGGGATTTAGGATCAATCAGCCCCAGCATTTT

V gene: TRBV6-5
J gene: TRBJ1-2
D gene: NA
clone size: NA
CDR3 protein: CASSYSPGGNYGYTF
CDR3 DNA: TGTGCCAGCAGTTACTCCCCGGGGGGTAACTATGGCTACACCTTC

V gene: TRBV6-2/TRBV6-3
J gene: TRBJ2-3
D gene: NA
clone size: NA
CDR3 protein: CASSYSNMVDTQYF
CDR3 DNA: TGTGCCAGCAGTTACTCGAATATGGTCGATACGCAGTATTTT

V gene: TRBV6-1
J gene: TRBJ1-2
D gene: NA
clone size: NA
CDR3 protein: CASSEVTGGSYGYTF
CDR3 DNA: TGTGCCAGCAGTGAAGTGACGGGGGGTAGCTATGGCTACACCTTC

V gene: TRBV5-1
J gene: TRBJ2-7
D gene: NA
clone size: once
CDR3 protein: CASSLTGLGLQTYEQYF
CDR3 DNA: TGCGCCAGCAGCTTGACAGGCCTTGGTTTACAAACCTACGAGCAGTACTTC

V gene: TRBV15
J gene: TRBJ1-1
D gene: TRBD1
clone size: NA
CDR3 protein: CATTGRQGTEAFF
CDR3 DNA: TGTGCCACCACTGGAAGACAGGGCACTGAAGCTTTCTTT

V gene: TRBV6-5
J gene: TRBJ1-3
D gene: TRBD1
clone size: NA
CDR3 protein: CASRPGQAGNTIYF
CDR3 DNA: TGTGCCAGCAGGCCTGGACAGGCTGGAAACACCATATATTTT

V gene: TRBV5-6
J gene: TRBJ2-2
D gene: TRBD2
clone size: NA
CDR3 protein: CASSSGTSGVYGELFF
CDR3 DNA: TGTGCCAGCAGCTCCGGGACTAGCGGGGTTTACGGGGAGCTGTTTTTT

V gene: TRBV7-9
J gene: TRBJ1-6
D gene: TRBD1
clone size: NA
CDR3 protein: CASSTQKTGALGSPLHF
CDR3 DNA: TGTGCCAGCAGCACACAGAAGACAGGGGCCCTTGGGTCACCCCTCCACTTT

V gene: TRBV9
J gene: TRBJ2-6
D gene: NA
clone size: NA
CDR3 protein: CASSVTGFNGANVLTF
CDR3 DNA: TGTGCCAGCAGCGTTACAGGGTTTAATGGGGCCAACGTCCTGACTTTC

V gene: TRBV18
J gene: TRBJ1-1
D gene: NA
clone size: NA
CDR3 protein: CASSPNRYEAFF
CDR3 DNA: TGTGCCAGCTCACCAAACAGGTATGAAGCTTTCTTT

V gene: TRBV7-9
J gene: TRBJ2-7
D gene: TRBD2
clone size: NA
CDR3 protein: CASSLSSLAGYEQYF
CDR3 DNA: TGTGCCAGCAGCTTAAGTTCACTAGCGGGTTACGAGCAGTACTTC

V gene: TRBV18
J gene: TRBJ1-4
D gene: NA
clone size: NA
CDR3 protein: CASSYRVDEKLFF
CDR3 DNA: TGTGCCAGCTCGTACAGGGTCGACGAAAAACTGTTTTTT

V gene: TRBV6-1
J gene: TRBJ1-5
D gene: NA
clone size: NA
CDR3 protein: CASSEAPLERSPQHF
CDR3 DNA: TGTGCCAGCAGTGAAGCCCCTTTGGAAAGGTCTCCCCAGCATTTT

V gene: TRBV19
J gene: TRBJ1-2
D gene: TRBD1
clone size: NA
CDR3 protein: CASSIIGTGGRGYTF
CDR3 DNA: TGTGCCAGTAGTATAATTGGGACAGGGGGTCGTGGCTACACCTTC